This is a list of T cell receptor beta chains from one sample in a study of control samples from healthy donors and cancer patients. Data came from immunoSEQ multiplex PCR; TCRdb stores just in-frame clones and leaves some out. The data contain tens of thousands of clones, 85% of them singletons. Sequenced sample: blood. The receptors originated from a man younger than 40 in good health. Both conserved end residues are part of each CDR3. D genes are given only for firm matches. The listing skips clone size in some rows; elsewhere it reads once, few, many or a size class.

V	J	D	size	DNA	CDR3
TRBV5-1	TRBJ1-2	-	-	TGCGCCAGCAGCTTGGGGTCAGGGGCCACTGGGGAGAATGGCTACACCTTC	CASSLGSGATGENGYTF
TRBV5-1	TRBJ1-2	-	-	TGCGCCAGCAGCTTGGAGGTGGCCTATGGCTACACCTTC	CASSLEVAYGYTF
TRBV28	TRBJ1-4	TRBD1	-	TGTGCCACCCTAGGCGGGGACAGGGCTGAAAAACTGTTTTTT	CATLGGDRAEKLFF
TRBV7-2	TRBJ1-5	-	-	TGTGCCAGCAGCTTAAGTAGCCAGCCCCAGCATTTT	CASSLSSQPQHF
TRBV2	TRBJ1-4	-	-	TGTGCCAGCAGTGTTGGACTCTGGGGGGTTTTT	CASSVGLWGVF
TRBV28	TRBJ1-2	-	-	TGTGCCAGCAGCCAATCGGGAAACGGCTACACCTTC	CASSQSGNGYTF
TRBV20-1	TRBJ1-1	-	-	TGCAGTGCTAGTAGGGCACCCATGAACACTGAAGCTTTCTTT	CSASRAPMNTEAFF
TRBV19	TRBJ2-7	TRBD2	once	TGTGCCAGTAGTCCCACCGCGGGAGAAATCTACGAGCAGTACTTC	CASSPTAGEIYEQYF
TRBV6-1	TRBJ1-3	-	-	TGTGCCAGCAGTGAAGTTGGAAACACCATATATTTT	CASSEVGNTIYF
TRBV19	TRBJ1-2	TRBD1	-	TGTGCCAGTAGCCTTTTACGGGGGACAGGGAAGGATGGCTACACCTTC	CASSLLRGTGKDGYTF
TRBV3-1/TRBV3-2	TRBJ1-2	TRBD1	once	TGTGCCAGCAGTAGGGGACAGGCTGGTGGCTACACCTTC	CASSRGQAGGYTF
TRBV9	TRBJ2-3	TRBD2	-	TGTGCCAGCAGCGTGCGTCTAGCGGGGTTCGATACGCAGTATTTT	CASSVRLAGFDTQYF
TRBV4-1	TRBJ2-1	-	-	TGCGCCAGCAGCCAAGCGGGCCTACAAAGGCAGTTCTTC	CASSQAGLQRQFF
TRBV7-2	TRBJ1-6	-	-	TGTGCCAGCAGCCCCACGCACAATTCACCCCTCCACTTT	CASSPTHNSPLHF
TRBV5-1	TRBJ1-6	-	few	TGCGCCAGCATGAGGCTGCCAGACAATAATTCACCCCTCCACTTT	CASMRLPDNNSPLHF
TRBV2	TRBJ2-3	-	-	TGTGCCAGCAGTGAGGGAGCGGTCCGCACAGATACGCAGTATTTT	CASSEGAVRTDTQYF
TRBV20-1	TRBJ1-5	TRBD1	-	TGCAGTGCTAGTGGACAGGCGCGGGATCAGCCCCAGCATTTT	CSASGQARDQPQHF
TRBV7-9	TRBJ1-4	-	-	TGTGCCAGCAGCTTCGATATCAGTCACAAGGGTAATGAAAAACTGTTTTTT	CASSFDISHKGNEKLFF
TRBV28	TRBJ1-3	-	-	TGTGCCAGCAGTGTTGAGAGAAACACCATATATTTT	CASSVERNTIYF
TRBV2	TRBJ2-5	TRBD1	-	TGTGCCAGCAGGGGGACAGCCTTGGGGGAGACCCAGTACTTC	CASRGTALGETQYF
TRBV11-2	TRBJ2-3	-	few	TGTGCCAGCAGCTTTAGTACAGATACGCAGTATTTT	CASSFSTDTQYF
TRBV5-6	TRBJ2-5	TRBD2	-	TGTGCCAGCAGCTCGGCCGCGGGGGGTGAGACCCAGTACTTC	CASSSAAGGETQYF
TRBV5-1	TRBJ1-4	-	-	TGCGCCAGCAGCTTGAGTAGGGGGAATGAAAAACTGTTTTTT	CASSLSRGNEKLFF
TRBV21-1	TRBJ1-3	-	-	TGTGCCAGCAGCACCTCGGAAGGGAGCTCTGGAAACACCATATATTTT	CASSTSEGSSGNTIYF
TRBV5-1	TRBJ2-1	-	-	TGCGCCAGCAGTTACGCCGCAGGGAGCTCCTACAATGAGCAGTTCTTC	CASSYAAGSSYNEQFF
TRBV5-6	TRBJ2-6	-	-	TGTGCCAGCAGTGGTAATGGGGCCAACGTCCTGACTTTC	CASSGNGANVLTF